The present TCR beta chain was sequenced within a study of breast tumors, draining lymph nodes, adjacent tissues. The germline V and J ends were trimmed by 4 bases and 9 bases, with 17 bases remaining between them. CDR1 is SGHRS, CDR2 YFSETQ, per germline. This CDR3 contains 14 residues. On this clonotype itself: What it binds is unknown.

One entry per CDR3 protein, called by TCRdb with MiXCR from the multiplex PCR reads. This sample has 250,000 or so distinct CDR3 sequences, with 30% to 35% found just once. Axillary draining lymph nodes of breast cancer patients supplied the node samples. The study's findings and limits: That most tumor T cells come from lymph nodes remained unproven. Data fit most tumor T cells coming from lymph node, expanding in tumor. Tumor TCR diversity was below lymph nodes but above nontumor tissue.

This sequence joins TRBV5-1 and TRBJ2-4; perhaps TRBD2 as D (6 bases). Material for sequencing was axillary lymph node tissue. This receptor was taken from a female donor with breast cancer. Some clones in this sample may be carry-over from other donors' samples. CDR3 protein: CASSPGTHKGIQYF. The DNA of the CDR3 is TGCGCCAGCAGCCCGGGGACTCACAAAGGCATTCAGTACTTC.